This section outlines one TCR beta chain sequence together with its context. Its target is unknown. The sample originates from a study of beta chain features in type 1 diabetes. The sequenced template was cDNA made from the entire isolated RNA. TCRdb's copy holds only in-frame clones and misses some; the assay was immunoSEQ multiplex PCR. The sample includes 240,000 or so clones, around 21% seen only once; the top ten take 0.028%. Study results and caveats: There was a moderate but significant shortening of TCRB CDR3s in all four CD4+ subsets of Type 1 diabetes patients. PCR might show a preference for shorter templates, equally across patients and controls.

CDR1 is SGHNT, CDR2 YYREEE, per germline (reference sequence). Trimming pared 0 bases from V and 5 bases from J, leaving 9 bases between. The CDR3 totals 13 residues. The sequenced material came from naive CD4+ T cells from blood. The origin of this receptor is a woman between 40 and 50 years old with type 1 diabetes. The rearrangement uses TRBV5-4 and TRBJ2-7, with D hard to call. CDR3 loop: CASSLDSLDEQYF. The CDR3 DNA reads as TGTGCCAGCAGCTTGGACAGTCTGGACGAGCAGTACTTC. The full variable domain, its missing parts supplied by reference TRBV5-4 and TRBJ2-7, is ETGVTQSPTHLIKTRGQQVTLRCSSQSGHNTVSWYQQALGQGPQFIFQYYREEENGRGNFPPRFSGLQFPNYSSELNVNALELDDSALYLCASSLDSLDEQYFGPGTRLTVT.